This TCR beta chain appears in the sequencing data of a study of lymphopenia after photon versus proton radiotherapy. The study's findings and limits: Oligoclonal CD8+ Temra expansion after nadir drove photon patients' diversity drop. In patients who died, overall survival fell as post-nadir TCR diversity dropped more. Proton therapy kept repertoires fairly stable, unlike photons, which gained effector/memory cells.

Note on this clone: What it binds is not known.

Germline assignment: CDR1 SNHLY and CDR2 FYNNEI. V gave up 4 bases and J gave up 4 bases; unmatched junction bases: 6. The CDR3 runs 16 residues. The table came from immunoSEQ multiplex PCR; TCRdb's copy has only in-frame clones and leaves some out. The data hold some 76,000 clones, with 85% to 95% observed a single time. The receptor was isolated from a woman aged 40 to 49 with cholangiocarcinoma. The sequenced sample was peripheral blood, obtained from a patient treated with photon-based radiotherapy. The rearrangement links TRBV2 to TRBJ1-6, with TRBD1 matching over 8 bases. The DNA for the CDR3 is TGTGCCAGCAGTGTTACCCGGGACAGGTATAATTCACCCCTCCACTTT. Translated: CASSVTRDRYNSPLHF.